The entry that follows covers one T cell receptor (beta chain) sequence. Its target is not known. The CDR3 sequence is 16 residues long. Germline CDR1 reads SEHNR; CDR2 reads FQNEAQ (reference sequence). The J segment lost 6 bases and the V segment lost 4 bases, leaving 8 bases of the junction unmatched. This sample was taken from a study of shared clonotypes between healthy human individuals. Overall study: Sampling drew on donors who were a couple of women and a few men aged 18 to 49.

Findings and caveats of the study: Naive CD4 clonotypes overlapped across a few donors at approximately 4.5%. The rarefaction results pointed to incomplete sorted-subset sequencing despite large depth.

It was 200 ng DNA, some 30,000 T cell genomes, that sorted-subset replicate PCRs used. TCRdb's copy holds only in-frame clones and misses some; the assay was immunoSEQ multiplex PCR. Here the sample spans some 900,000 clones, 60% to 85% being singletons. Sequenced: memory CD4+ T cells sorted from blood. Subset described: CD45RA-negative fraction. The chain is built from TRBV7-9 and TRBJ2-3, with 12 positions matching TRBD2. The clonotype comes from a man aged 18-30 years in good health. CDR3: CASSSRRLAGDDTQYF. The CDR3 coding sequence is TGTGCCAGCAGCTCCCGAAGACTAGCGGGAGACGATACGCAGTATTTT.